These 9 T cell receptor beta chains were sequenced from one sample in a study of T cells after yellow fever vaccination (dated by TCRdb to between 2018 and 2021). The library was prepared using 5' RACE. Sequencing was performed on an Illumina HiSeq 2500. The public reads were run again by TCRdb, first through fastp at Q25 and then through MiXCR, and only productive beta chains were kept. Identical CDR3 protein sequences are pooled into one entry, listed with their most common genes and DNA. Recorded for this sample are about 300,000 distinct CDR3 sequences; around 7% of them occurred a single time. The ten largest clones represent 15% to 20% of the sample. Sample treatment or condition, as interpreted from the label and publication: live attenuated yellow fever vaccine strain. The sequences come from PBMCs, collected about 41 days after the first yellow fever vaccination. The receptors were gathered from a young man who received the YFV17D yellow fever vaccine.

This clonotype has just a few counts. This chain uses TRBV29-1 with TRBJ2-2; TRBD2 agrees at 7 bases. The V gene end was trimmed by 1 base and the J gene end by 5 bases; junction bases not matched to a gene: 4. The CDR3 is made up of 14 amino acids. In germline, CDR1 is SQVTM, CDR2 ANQGSEA. The CDR3 here is CSVEGPAGTGELFF. DNA for the CDR3: TGCAGCGTTGAAGGCCCAGCGGGGACCGGGGAGCTGTTTTTT.

This clonotype was counted a few times. The gene calls are TRBV7-6 and TRBJ2-1; 11 nucleotides line up with TRBD1. Germline assignment: CDR1 SGHVS and CDR2 FNYEAQ. V gave up 5 bases and J gave up 8 bases; unmatched junction bases: 11. CDR3 size: 16 residues. As DNA, the CDR3 is TGTGCCAGCAGCCTCCCCCCCGGGACAGGGGGACATGAGCAGTTCTTC. It is translated as CASSLPPGTGGHEQFF. Supplemented by reference TRBV7-6 and TRBJ2-1, the full variable domain reads GAGVSQSPRYKVTKRGQDVALRCDPISGHVSLYWYRQALGQGPEFLTYFNYEAQQDKSGLPNDRFSAERPEGSISTLTIQRTEQRDSAMYRCASSLPPGTGGHEQFFGPGTRLTVL.

The table lists this clonotype with a few counts. The V gene is TRBV7-2, the J gene TRBJ2-7; perhaps TRBD2 as D (6 bases). Germline lookup yields CDR1 SGHTA and CDR2 FQGNSA. V was clipped by 5 bases and J by 7 bases, with 21 bases between them. The CDR3 contains 15 residues. CDR3: CASSSIPGTLLEQYF. As DNA, the CDR3 is TGTGCCAGCAGCAGCATCCCCGGGACTCTCTTGGAGCAGTACTTC. Combining the CDR3 with reference TRBV7-2 and TRBJ2-7 gives the whole variable domain GAGVSQSPSNKVTEKGKDVELRCDPISGHTALYWYRQSLGQGLEFLIYFQGNSAPDKSGLPSDRFSAERTGGSVSTLTIQRTQQEDSAVYLCASSSIPGTLLEQYFGPGTRLTVT.

V and J are TRBV2 and TRBJ2-3, with D unresolved. Germline CDR1 reads SNHLY; CDR2 reads FYNNEI. The CDR3 spans 15 residues. V dropped 7 bases and J dropped 3 bases, with 17 bases sitting between them. The CDR3 loop reads CASTPNGVGTDTQYF. Here the CDR3 DNA reads TGTGCCAGCACCCCGAATGGAGTGGGGACAGATACGCAGTATTTT.

This clonotype was seen a handful of times. The chain carries TRBV21-1 and TRBJ2-2; TRBD1 is the table's D call, not checked against the DNA. TRBV21-1 is a recognized pseudogene. The CDR3 covers 17 residues. Here the CDR3 reads CASSKWGGPVSTGELFF. Here the CDR3 DNA reads TGTGCCAGCAGCAAATGGGGCGGCCCTGTAAGCACCGGGGAGCTGTTTTTT.

For the CDR3, the DNA is TGCGCCAGCAGTCTAAATCCGGCAGGGGGGTCCTACAATGAGCAGTTCTTC. It codes for CASSLNPAGGSYNEQFF. The V gene is TRBV23-1, the J gene TRBJ2-1; D is possibly TRBD1 (7 bases). TRBV23-1 has ORF status, its function being uncertain. V gave up 4 bases and J gave up 1 base, with 17 bases separating them. This CDR3 contains 17 residues.

There are a few counts of this clonotype. The CDR3 is CSGASGLSAETQYF. The CDR3 DNA sequence: TGCAGCGGTGCTAGCGGACTCAGCGCGGAGACCCAGTACTTC. V is TRBV29-1 and J is TRBJ2-5, with 7 bases matching TRBD2. CDR3 length: 14 residues. Germline V CDR1 and CDR2: SQVTM, ANQGSEA. Unmatched junction bases numbered 13, after V lost 7 bases and J lost 5 bases.

This clonotype came up a few times. The V gene is TRBV12-3 or TRBV12-4, the J gene TRBJ1-5; 7 nucleotides align to TRBD1. This CDR3 is 15 amino acids long. V dropped 5 bases and J dropped 7; count of bases not matched to a gene: 11. The CDR3, as DNA: TGTGCCAGCAGTGAGGTTAACAGGGGAGAACAGCCCCAGCATTTT. It is translated as CASSEVNRGEQPQHF.

This chain uses TRBV6-5 with TRBJ2-7, with D possibly TRBD1 on 5 matching bases. CDR1 and CDR2 (germline): MNHEY, SVGAGI. V was cut by 3 bases and J by 3 bases, with 9 bases left in between. The CDR3 loop spans 13 amino acids. CDR3 region: CASSYQGNYEQYF. CDR3 coding DNA: TGTGCCAGCAGTTATCAGGGAAACTACGAGCAGTACTTC.